The clone carrying this T cell receptor (beta chain) was found many times. TCRdb itself ran the 5' RACE reads through MiXCR, one entry per CDR3 protein. The sample consists of about 31,000 distinct CDR3 sequences, around 4% of them appearing once. These data originate in a study of neurological immune-mediated disorders. The sorted libraries took 1 million CD4+ or CD8+ T cells. The receptor comes from a woman between 40 and 55 years old in good health. Sequenced input: CD4+ T cells from blood.

The CDR3 bases are TGTGCCAGCAGCTTAGGTCGGGGCTACGAGCAGTACTTC. Translating it yields CASSLGRGYEQYF. This chain joins TRBV7-2 and TRBJ2-7; tentative D call: TRBD2 (5 bases). V was trimmed by 1 base and J by 3 bases, leaving 7 bases between them. From germline, CDR1 is SGHTA and CDR2 FQGNSA. There are 13 residues in the CDR3.